The clone carrying this T cell receptor beta chain appeared a single time. Antigen specificity is unknown. This sample was taken from a study of T cell clones after liver transplantation. Study results and limitations: Migration into the graft, not deletion, may explain lost graft donor-reactive T cells.

The CDR3 is made up of 16 amino acids. Germline-derived CDR1 and CDR2 are GTSNPN and SVGIG (reference sequence). The V and J ends lost 2 bases and 0 bases, in that order; junction bases with no gene match: 7. The table came from immunoSEQ multiplex PCR; TCRdb's copy has only in-frame clones and leaves some out. The sample has around 97,000 clones; about 86% are singletons. This receptor was taken from a human patient who received a liver transplant. Some T cells may arise from the graft donor. This chain uses TRBV30 with TRBJ2-1; 7 bases are shared with TRBD2. This sample comprised CD4+ T cells from blood, obtained around 4 years after liver transplant. CDR3 sequence reads: CAWSSRTRSSYNEQFF. CDR3 DNA: TGTGCCTGGAGTTCAAGGACTAGGTCCTCCTACAATGAGCAGTTCTTC.